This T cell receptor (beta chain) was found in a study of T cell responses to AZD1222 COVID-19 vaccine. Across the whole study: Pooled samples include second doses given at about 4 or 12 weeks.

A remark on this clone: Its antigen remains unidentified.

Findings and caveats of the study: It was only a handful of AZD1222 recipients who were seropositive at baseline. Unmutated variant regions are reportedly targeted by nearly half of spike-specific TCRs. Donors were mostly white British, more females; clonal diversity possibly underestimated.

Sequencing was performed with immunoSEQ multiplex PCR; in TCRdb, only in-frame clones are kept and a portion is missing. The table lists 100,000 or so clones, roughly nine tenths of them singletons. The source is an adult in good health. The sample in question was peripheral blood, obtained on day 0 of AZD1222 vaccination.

As DNA, the CDR3 is TGTGCCAGCAGTTTAGGGACGGTTCAGCCCCAGCATTTT. Translating gives CASSLGTVQPQHF. The genes are TRBV12-3 or TRBV12-4 and TRBJ1-5; D call uncertain. This CDR3 has 13 residues. The V gene lost 1 base and the J gene lost 6 bases, with 7 bases spanning the gap.